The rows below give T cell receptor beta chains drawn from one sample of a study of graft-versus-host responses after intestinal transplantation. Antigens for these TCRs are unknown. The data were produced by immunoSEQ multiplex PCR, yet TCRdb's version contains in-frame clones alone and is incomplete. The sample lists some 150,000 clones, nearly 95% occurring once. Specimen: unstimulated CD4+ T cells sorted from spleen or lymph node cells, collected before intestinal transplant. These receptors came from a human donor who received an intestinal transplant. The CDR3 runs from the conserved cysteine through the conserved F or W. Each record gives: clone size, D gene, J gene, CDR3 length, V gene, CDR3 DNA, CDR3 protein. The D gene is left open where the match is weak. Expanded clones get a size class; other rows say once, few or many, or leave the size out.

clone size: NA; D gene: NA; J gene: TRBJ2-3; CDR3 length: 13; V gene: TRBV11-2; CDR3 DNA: TGTGCCAGCAGCTTTGGGGCGCAGGATACGCAGTATTTT; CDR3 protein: CASSFGAQDTQYF
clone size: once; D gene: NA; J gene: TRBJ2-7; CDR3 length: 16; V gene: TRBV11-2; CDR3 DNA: TGTGCCAGCAGCTCCATGGGCGGCGTTACTATCTACGAGCAGTACTTC; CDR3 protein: CASSSMGGVTIYEQYF
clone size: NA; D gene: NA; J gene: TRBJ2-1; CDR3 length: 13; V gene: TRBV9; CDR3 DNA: TGTGCCAGCGGCCGGACCCGCAACAATGAGCAGTTCTTC; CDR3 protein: CASGRTRNNEQFF
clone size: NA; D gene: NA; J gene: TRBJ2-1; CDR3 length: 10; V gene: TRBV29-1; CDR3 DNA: TGCAGCGTTGGAGACAATGAGCAGTTCTTC; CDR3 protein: CSVGDNEQFF
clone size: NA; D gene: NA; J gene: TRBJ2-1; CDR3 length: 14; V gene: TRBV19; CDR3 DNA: TGTGCCAGTAGTAGCCCCACTAGGCCCGATGAGCAGTTCTTC; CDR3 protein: CASSSPTRPDEQFF
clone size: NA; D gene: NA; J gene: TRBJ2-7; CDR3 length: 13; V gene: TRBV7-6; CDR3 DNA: TGTGCCAGCAGCTTGGGGATGTGGGGCGAGCAGTACTTC; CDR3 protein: CASSLGMWGEQYF
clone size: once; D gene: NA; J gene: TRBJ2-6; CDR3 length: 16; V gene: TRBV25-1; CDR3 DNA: TGTGCCAGCAGTGAATATGGAGGGCCTGGGGCCAACGTCCTGACTTTC; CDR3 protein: CASSEYGGPGANVLTF
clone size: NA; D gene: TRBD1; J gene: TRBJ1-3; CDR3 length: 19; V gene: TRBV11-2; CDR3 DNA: TGTGCCAGCCGACCGGGACAGGGTAAATTAAGGGCGAGTGGAAACACCATATATTTT; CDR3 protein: CASRPGQGKLRASGNTIYF
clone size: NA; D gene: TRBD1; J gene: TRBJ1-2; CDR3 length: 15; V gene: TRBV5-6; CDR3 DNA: TGTGCCAGCAGCTCCGGGACAGGGAACTTGGATGGCTACACCTTC; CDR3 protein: CASSSGTGNLDGYTF
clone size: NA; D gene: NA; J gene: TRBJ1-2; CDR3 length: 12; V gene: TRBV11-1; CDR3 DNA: TGTGCCAGCAGCCCACGGGGCTATGGCTACACCTTC; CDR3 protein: CASSPRGYGYTF
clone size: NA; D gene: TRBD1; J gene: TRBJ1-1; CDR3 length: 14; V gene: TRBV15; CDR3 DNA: TGTGCCACCAGCAGAAGAGACAGGGATACTGAAGCTTTCTTT; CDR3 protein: CATSRRDRDTEAFF
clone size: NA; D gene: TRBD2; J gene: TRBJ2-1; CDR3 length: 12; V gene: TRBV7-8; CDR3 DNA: TGTGCCAGCAGCCCTAGCGGGGGTGAGCAGTTCTTC; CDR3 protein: CASSPSGGEQFF
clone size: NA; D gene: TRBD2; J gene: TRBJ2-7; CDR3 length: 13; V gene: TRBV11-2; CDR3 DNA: TGTGCCAGCTCACGGACTAGCGGCTACGAGCAGTACTTC; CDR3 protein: CASSRTSGYEQYF
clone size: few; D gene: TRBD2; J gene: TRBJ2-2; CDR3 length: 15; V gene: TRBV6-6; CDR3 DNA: TGTGCCAGCAGGAGACTAGCAGTTAACACCGGGGAGCTGTTTTTT; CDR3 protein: CASRRLAVNTGELFF
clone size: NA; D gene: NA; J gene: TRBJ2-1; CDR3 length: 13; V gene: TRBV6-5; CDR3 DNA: TGTGCCAGCAGTTACGCCGTAGCGTATGAGCAGTTCTTC; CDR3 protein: CASSYAVAYEQFF
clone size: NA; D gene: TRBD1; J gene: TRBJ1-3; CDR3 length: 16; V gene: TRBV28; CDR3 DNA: TGTGCCAGCAGTTTATTTACGGGACAGGGGAAACACACCATATATTTT; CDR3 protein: CASSLFTGQGKHTIYF
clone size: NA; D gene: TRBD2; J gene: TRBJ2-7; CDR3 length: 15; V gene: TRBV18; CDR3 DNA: TGTGCCAGCTCACTTGGACTAGCGGGAGTCTACGAGCAGTACTTC; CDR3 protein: CASSLGLAGVYEQYF
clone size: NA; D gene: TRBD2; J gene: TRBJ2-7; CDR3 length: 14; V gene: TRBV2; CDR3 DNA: TGTGCCAGCAGTGAGACTAGCGGGGGTTACGAGCAGTACTTC; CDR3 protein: CASSETSGGYEQYF
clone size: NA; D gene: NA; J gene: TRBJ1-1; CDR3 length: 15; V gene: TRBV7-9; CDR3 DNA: TGTGCCAGCAGAAATTCAGGGGACCTCAACACTGAAGCTTTCTTT; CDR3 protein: CASRNSGDLNTEAFF
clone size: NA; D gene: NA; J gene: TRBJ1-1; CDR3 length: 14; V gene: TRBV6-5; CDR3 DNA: TGTGCCAGCACCCTACGAGCGTCGGGAGGTGAAGCTTTCTTT; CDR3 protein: CASTLRASGGEAFF
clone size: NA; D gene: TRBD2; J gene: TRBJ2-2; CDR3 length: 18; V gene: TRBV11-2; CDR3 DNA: TGTGCCAGCAGCTCGGGACTAGCGGGAGGCTCATGGGGCGGGGAGCTGTTTTTT; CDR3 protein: CASSSGLAGGSWGGELFF
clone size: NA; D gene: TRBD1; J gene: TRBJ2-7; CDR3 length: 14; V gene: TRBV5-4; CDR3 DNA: TGTGCCAGCAGCTCCACAGGGGTTCCCTACGAGCAGTACTTC; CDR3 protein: CASSSTGVPYEQYF
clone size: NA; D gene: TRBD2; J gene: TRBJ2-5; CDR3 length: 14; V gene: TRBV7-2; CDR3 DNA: TGTGCCAGCAGCTTATTCTCCGGGGGGGAGACCCAGTACTTC; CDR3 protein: CASSLFSGGETQYF
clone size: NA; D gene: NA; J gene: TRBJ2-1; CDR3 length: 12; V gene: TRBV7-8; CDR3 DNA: TGTGCCAGCAGCTTAGACTACAATGAGCAGTTCTTC; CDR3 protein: CASSLDYNEQFF
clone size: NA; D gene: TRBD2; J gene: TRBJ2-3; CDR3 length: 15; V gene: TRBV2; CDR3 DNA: TGTGCCAGCTCGGGTAGCGGGAGTCGGGCAGATACGCAGTATTTT; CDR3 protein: CASSGSGSRADTQYF
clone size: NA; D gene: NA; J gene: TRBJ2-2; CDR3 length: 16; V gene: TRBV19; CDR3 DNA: TGTGCCAGTAGTACGAAGGGGGTGTCGAGAAGCGGGGAGCTGTTTTTT; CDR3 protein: CASSTKGVSRSGELFF
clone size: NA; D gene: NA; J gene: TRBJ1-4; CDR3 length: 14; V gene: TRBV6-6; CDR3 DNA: TGTGCCAGCAGTTACTCGACAAGGGATGAAAAACTGTTTTTT; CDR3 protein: CASSYSTRDEKLFF
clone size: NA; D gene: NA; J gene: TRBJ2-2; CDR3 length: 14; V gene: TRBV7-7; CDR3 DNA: TGTGCCAGCAGCTTAGTTTCGGGGGCCGGGGAGCTGTTTTTT; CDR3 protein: CASSLVSGAGELFF
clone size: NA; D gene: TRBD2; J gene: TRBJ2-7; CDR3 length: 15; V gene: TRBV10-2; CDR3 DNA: TGCGCCAGCAGTGAGGGACTAGCGGACTCCTACGAGCAGTACTTC; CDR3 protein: CASSEGLADSYEQYF
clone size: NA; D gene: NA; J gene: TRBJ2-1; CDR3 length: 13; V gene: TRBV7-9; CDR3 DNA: TGTGCCAGCAGCTTAGGAAGCCTCAATGAGCAGTTCTTC; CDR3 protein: CASSLGSLNEQFF
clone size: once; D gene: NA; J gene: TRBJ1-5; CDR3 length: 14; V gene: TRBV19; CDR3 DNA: TGTGCCAGTAGTATTTCCGGATCCAATCAGCCCCAGCATTTT; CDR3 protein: CASSISGSNQPQHF
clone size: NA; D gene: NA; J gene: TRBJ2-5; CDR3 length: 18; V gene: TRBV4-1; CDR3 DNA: TGCGCCAGCAGCCAAGCTGCCCGCGGCGTTAGGTACCAAGAGACCCAGTACTTC; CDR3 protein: CASSQAARGVRYQETQYF
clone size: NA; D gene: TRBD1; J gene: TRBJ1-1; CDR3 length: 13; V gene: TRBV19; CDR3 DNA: TGTGCCAGTAGTACGGACAGGGACACTGAAGCTTTCTTT; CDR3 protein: CASSTDRDTEAFF
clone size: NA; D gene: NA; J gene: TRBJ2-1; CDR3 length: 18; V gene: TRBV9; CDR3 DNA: TGTGCCAGGCCTTATGGGGCGGACAGTCAGGGGAGATACAATGAGCAGTTCTTC; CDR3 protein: CARPYGADSQGRYNEQFF
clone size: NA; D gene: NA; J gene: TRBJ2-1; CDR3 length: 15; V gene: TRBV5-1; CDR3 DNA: TGCGCCAGCAGCTTGGATGGCCCCTCCTACAATGAGCAGTTCTTC; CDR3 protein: CASSLDGPSYNEQFF
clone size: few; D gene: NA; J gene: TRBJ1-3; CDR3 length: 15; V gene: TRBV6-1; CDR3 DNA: TGTGCCAGCAGTGAAGCGCCGGGGCCTGGAAACACCATATATTTT; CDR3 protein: CASSEAPGPGNTIYF
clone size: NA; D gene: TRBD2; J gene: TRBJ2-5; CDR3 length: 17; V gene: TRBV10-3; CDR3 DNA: TGTGCCATCAGTGAGGGGGAAGCGGGAGTGGGTAGGGAGACCCAGTACTTC; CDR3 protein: CAISEGEAGVGRETQYF
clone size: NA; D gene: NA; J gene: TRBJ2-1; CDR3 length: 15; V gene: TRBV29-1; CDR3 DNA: TGCAGCGTTGAAGTGGGTCCACGCTCCTACAATGAGCAGTTCTTC; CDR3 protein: CSVEVGPRSYNEQFF
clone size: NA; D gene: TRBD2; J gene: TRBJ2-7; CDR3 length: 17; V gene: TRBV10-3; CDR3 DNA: TGTGCCATCAGTGAGTCCCGCCTCGGGGGGGGTAGGTACGAGCAGTACTTC; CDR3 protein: CAISESRLGGGRYEQYF
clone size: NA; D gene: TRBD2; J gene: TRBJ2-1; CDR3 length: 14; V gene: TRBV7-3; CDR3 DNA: TGTGCCAGCAGCTTAACCGGGGGGTACAATGAGCAGTTCTTC; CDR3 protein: CASSLTGGYNEQFF
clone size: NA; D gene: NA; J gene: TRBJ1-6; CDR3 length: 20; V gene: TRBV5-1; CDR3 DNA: TGCGCCAGCAGCTGGACTGGCCGTGGGAGTCCGAGCTCCTATAATTCACCCCTCCACTTT; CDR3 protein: CASSWTGRGSPSSYNSPLHF
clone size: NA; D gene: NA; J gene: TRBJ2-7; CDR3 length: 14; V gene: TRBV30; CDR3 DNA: TGTGCCTGGAGTCCTGCTTGGGGCTCCTACGAGCAGTACTTC; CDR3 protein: CAWSPAWGSYEQYF
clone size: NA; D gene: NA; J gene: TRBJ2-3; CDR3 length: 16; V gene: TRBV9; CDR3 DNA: TGTGCCAGCAGCGTTTCCTCGGTGGGAGCGGAGGATACGCAGTATTTT; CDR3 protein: CASSVSSVGAEDTQYF
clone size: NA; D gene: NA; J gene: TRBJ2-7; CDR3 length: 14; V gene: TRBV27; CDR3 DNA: TGTGCCAGCAGTTTATCTACAGTAGGCTACGAGCAGTACTTC; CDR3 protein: CASSLSTVGYEQYF